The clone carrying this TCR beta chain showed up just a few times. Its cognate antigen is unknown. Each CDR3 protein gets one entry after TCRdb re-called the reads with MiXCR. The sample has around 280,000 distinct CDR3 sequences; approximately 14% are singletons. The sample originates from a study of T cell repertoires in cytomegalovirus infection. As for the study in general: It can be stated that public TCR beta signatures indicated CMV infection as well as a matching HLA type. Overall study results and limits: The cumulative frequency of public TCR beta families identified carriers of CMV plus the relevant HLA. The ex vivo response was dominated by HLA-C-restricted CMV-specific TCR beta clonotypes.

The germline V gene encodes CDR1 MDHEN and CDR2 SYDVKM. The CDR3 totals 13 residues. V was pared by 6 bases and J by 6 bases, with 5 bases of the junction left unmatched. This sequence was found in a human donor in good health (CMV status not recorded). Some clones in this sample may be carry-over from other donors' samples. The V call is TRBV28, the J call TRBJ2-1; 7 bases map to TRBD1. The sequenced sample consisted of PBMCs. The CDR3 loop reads CASRGQDPNEQFF. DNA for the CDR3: TGTGCCAGCAGAGGACAGGATCCCAATGAGCAGTTCTTC. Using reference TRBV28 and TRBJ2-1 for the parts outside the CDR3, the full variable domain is DVKVTQSSRYLVKRTGEKVFLECVQDMDHENMFWYRQDPGLGLRLIYFSYDVKMKEKGDIPEGYSVSREKKERFSLILESASTNQTSMYLCASRGQDPNEQFFGPGTRLTVL.